This T cell receptor (beta chain) was recorded in a study of blood T cell repertoires in COVID-19. Study-level background: From T cells, B-cell-depleted T cells, or PBMCs came the material, which was cDNA or gDNA.

Clones were read by immunoSEQ multiplex PCR, and TCRdb kept only the in-frame ones, dropping some. The profile shows 490,000 or so clones, about 85% of them singletons. The study recruited people aged about 18 to 95 years across roughly 25 US areas. Participant-given clinical history determined each cohort assignment. The CDR3 runs 17 residues. CDR1 KGHDR and CDR2 SFDVKD come from the germline V gene. V trimming: 4 bases; J trimming: 6 bases; junction bases outside the gene matches: 10. The sample was PBMCs or T cells enriched from blood (not recorded which). This receptor was obtained from a woman in her sixties or seventies who had recovered from COVID-19. The chain uses TRBV24-1 and TRBJ2-3, with 12 nucleotides matching TRBD2. As DNA, the CDR3 is TGTGCCACCAGTGACACTCGACTAGCGGGGGCTTCTGATACGCAGTATTTT. Translation gives CATSDTRLAGASDTQYF.